These 11 T cell receptor beta chains share one sample of origin, sequenced in a study of T-cell reconstitution after alpha-beta-depleted transplantation in children. A TCRbeta library incorporating unique molecular identifiers was prepared. Each CDR3 protein gets one entry after TCRdb re-called the PCR reads with MiXCR. The sample includes about 47,000 distinct CDR3 sequences, about 47% of them seen just once. The starting material was peripheral blood, obtained before TCRalphabeta/CD19-depleted stem cell transplant. These TCRs come from a boy under two years old with SCID, due to receive a stem cell transplant.

V and J are TRBV12-3 or TRBV12-4 and TRBJ2-3; D gene unclear. Trimming stripped 4 bases from V and 2 bases from J, with 22 bases between. This CDR3 is 18 amino acids long. This CDR3 reads CASSSPPDRSVFTDTQYF. The CDR3, as DNA: TGTGCCAGCAGTTCCCCCCCTGATAGGTCCGTTTTCACAGATACGCAGTATTTT.

This clonotype was counted between two and nine times. This chain links TRBV24-1 with TRBJ2-1; TRBD2 aligns across 7 bases. Germline V CDR1 and CDR2: KGHDR, SFDVKD. This CDR3 spans 16 amino acids. J lost 3 bases, V lost 0 bases, and 4 bases had no gene match. This CDR3 is CATSDLQSGDYNEQFF. Here the CDR3 DNA reads TGTGCCACCAGTGATTTGCAGAGCGGGGACTACAATGAGCAGTTCTTC.

This clonotype showed up just a few times. The rearrangement joins TRBV5-5 to TRBJ1-1; perhaps TRBD1 as D (6 bases). V was cut by 3 bases and J by 5 bases, with 17 bases left in between. Germline values: CDR1 SGHKS, CDR2 YYEKEE (reference sequence). The CDR3 runs to 15 residues. CDR3 loop: CASSSGRGGKTEAFF. In nucleotides, the CDR3 is TGTGCCAGCAGCTCTGGCAGGGGAGGAAAAACTGAAGCTTTCTTT. The whole variable domain, remainder taken from reference TRBV5-5 and TRBJ1-1, is DAGVTQSPTHLIKTRGQQVTLRCSPISGHKSVSWYQQVLGQGPQFIFQYYEKEERGRGNFPDRFSARQFPNYSSELNVNALLLGDSALYLCASSSGRGGKTEAFFGQGTRLTVV.

This chain joins TRBV10-3 and TRBJ1-4; D perhaps matches TRBD1 (5 bases). The germline V gene encodes CDR1 ENHRY and CDR2 SYGVKD. Trimming took off 6 bases at V and 8 bases at J, with 13 bases between the two ends. The CDR3 runs to 13 residues. Here the CDR3 reads CAIRGAEGEKLFF. CDR3 nucleotides: TGTGCCATCAGGGGCGCGGAGGGGGAAAAACTGTTTTTT.

A few counts support this clonotype. The V call is TRBV7-3, the J call TRBJ2-3, with 11 bases fitting TRBD2. Germline CDR1 SGHTA, CDR2 FQGTGA. The CDR3 covers 16 residues. The V segment lost 5 bases and the J segment 6 bases; nucleotides outside the gene matches: 10. The CDR3 nucleotides are TGTGCCAGCAGCGCAGAACTAGCGGGGGCCCTTGATACGCAGTATTTT. It codes for CASSAELAGALDTQYF.

This clonotype has just one count. The chain uses TRBV12-3 or TRBV12-4 and TRBJ1-2; D may be TRBD1 (6 bases). V dropped 3 bases and J dropped 6 bases, with 14 bases sitting between them. This CDR3 is 14 amino acids long. For the CDR3, the DNA is TGTGCCAGCAGTTTTCGGTTGGGGGCCCATGGCTACACCTTC. Translating gives CASSFRLGAHGYTF.

The chain employs TRBV5-5 and TRBJ2-1, with a possible D match to TRBD1 (5 bases). Germline V CDR1 and CDR2: SGHKS, YYEKEE (reference sequence). V shed 4 bases and J shed 9 bases, with 11 bases lying between them. The CDR3 loop spans 12 amino acids. The CDR3 nucleotides read TGTGCCAGCAGCCCTGACAGTTCTGAGCAGTTCTTC. Residues: CASSPDSSEQFF.

The V and J genes are TRBV7-9 and TRBJ2-1; unclear D gene. CDR1 SEHNR and CDR2 FQNEAQ come from the germline V gene (reference sequence). Trimming pared 2 bases from V and 6 bases from J, leaving 5 bases between. This CDR3 contains 12 residues. CDR3 DNA sequence: TGTGCCAGCAGCTTAAGCTCCAATGAGCAGTTCTTC. It codes for CASSLSSNEQFF.

J is TRBJ2-3 and V is TRBV7-8, with 8 bases lining up with TRBD2. The germline V gene encodes CDR1 SGHVS and CDR2 FQNEAQ. This CDR3 spans 14 amino acids. V was pared by 8 bases and J by 3 bases, with 7 bases of the junction left unmatched. The CDR3 DNA is TGTGCCAGCGGTGTCGGGGGGGGGACAGATACGCAGTATTTT. As protein: CASGVGGGTDTQYF.

The chain recombines TRBV5-1 with TRBJ1-5; possible D gene TRBD1, 6 bases. V lost 5 bases, J lost 9 bases, and 15 bases lay in between. Germline loops: CDR1 SGHRS, CDR2 YFSETQ. CDR3 length: 13 amino acids. In DNA form, the CDR3 reads TGCGCCAGCAGTTGGGGCACAGGGTGGCCCCAGCATTTT. It codes for CASSWGTGWPQHF.

The chain uses TRBV7-8 and TRBJ2-7, with D tentatively TRBD1 (5 bases). CDR3 length equals 14 residues. Germline CDR1 reads SGHVS; CDR2 reads FQNEAQ. V lost 5 bases, J lost 3 bases, and 14 bases lay in between. The CDR3 region has the DNA TGTGCCAGCAGCGAAGACAGTTCCATCTACGAGCAGTACTTC. It codes for CASSEDSSIYEQYF.